Listed here is a single T cell receptor (beta chain). No cognate antigen has been identified for it. No base-level quality is on record; no much larger clone is a single base apart. A second Seattle source provided samples from volunteer blood donors who had recovered from COVID-19. Each collaborating institution followed its own protocols to collect whole blood in K2EDTA tubes. Collaborator samples were shipped for TCRbeta analysis as frozen whole blood, isolated PBMCs, or DNA extracted from either sample type. TCRbeta CDR3 regions were amplified from genomic DNA by means of the immunoSEQ Assay, a bias-controlled multiplex PCR. Processing in the source paper ran as follows. The number of nucleated cells in each sample was estimated by amplification of reference gene primers within the assay. Sequence reads were collapsed and filtered to measure the absolute abundance of every unique TCRbeta CDR3 rearrangement. For each sample, productive Simpson clonality was calculated as the square root of Simpson's diversity index across productive rearrangements. In TCRdb, the immuneACCESS table is reduced to in-frame sequences with V and J assigned. These tables do not hold every clone; where another copy was compared, an unresolved V gene accounts for under half, and the others remain unexplained. V and J calls and clone size come straight from that table; D and trimming were deduced from the DNA. The sample table contains a few hundred thousand clones; only one count was recorded for 80% to 90% of them. 4% to 5% of the sample goes to the ten largest clones.

This sample was included in a study of blood T cell repertoires in COVID-19 (dated by TCRdb to about 2020). Notes on the research overall: Collaborator samples came from the United States, Italy and Spain and covered acute and convalescent phases of COVID-19. The material from the prospective study consisted of cDNA or gDNA derived from T cells, B-cell-depleted T cells, or PBMCs. Subjects who had been exposed to COVID-19, were actively infected with it, or had recovered from it provided the deeply sampled blood TCRbeta repertoires that made up the dataset. The repertoires were made available in a free public database intended to serve as a resource for research on the immune response to SARS-CoV-2. The samples were drawn from two sources: the first 160 participants of the ongoing ImmuneRACE study, and 950 to 1,500 subjects contributed by 6 global collaborators. A de-identified subject ID, COVID-19 status, age in years and sex were almost always included in the sample metadata. Where available, HLA class I and class II types were taken from metadata supplied by the sample provider and were not determined by assay-based typing.

General study outcomes and caveats: Clinical and demographic metadata were provided uncurated, with the amount varying by source and participant.

From the cysteine through the phenylalanine, the CDR3 covers 12 amino acids. The kept DNA is CDR3 alone, 36 bases in frame from the first base. CDR1 and CDR2 are read off the germline V gene as SGHVS and FNYEAQ. Trimming at the junction amounts to 4 bases on V and 3 bases on J, and the germline ends lie 3 bases apart. The receptor comes from a woman in her thirties or forties who had recovered from COVID-19. Sequencing input: peripheral blood. The chain is encoded by TRBV7-6 joined to TRBJ2-2; the D gene lacks a confident call. The CDR3 in this case is CASSSYTGELFF. The DNA is as follows: TGTGCCAGCAGCTCTTACACCGGGGAGCTGTTTTTT.